Each of the 5 T cell receptor beta chains below was sequenced from the same sample in a study of human T cells and chemical hapten exposure. Time point noted: patch test 2, 6 weeks after DPC sensitization. Treatment in this sample: therapeutic diphenylcyclopropenone sensitization with weekly scalp DPC. The study extracted total RNA from unfractionated whole blood. TCRdb reanalysed the RACE reads using MiXCR and keeps one entry per CDR3 protein. The sample contains roughly 40,000 distinct CDR3 sequences, 8.5% to 10% of which appear only once. The sequenced sample was whole blood, obtained in connection with sensitization to the hapten diphenylcyclopropenone (DPC). The receptors originated from a woman aged 30 to 39 with alopecia areata. Some clones in this sample may be carry-over from other donors' samples.

This clonotype was found a few times. This chain links TRBV15 with TRBJ2-7; D might be TRBD1 or TRBD2, each matching 6 bases. V was shortened by 0 bases and J by 7 bases, with 16 bases between the two germline ends. The CDR3 is made up of 15 amino acids. The germline gives CDR1 LNHNV, CDR2 YYDKDF (reference sequence). CDR3 nucleotide sequence: TGTGCCACCAGCAGAGATCCCTCCGGGGGCGAAGAGCAGTACTTC. Its translation is CATSRDPSGGEEQYF. The complete variable domain, with remaining parts taken from reference TRBV15 and TRBJ2-7, reads DAMVIQNPRYQVTQFGKPVTLSCSQTLNHNVMYWYQQKSSQAPKLLFHYYDKDFNNEADTPDNFQSRRPNTSFCFLDIRSPGLGDTAMYLCATSRDPSGGEEQYFGPGTRLTVT.

This clonotype was seen at least ten times. The rearrangement uses TRBV7-9 and TRBJ2-4; D is perhaps TRBD1 (6 bases). The CDR3 covers 13 residues. Trimming removed 7 bases from V and 5 bases from J, with 12 bases in between. Germline V CDR1 and CDR2: SEHNR, FQNEAQ (reference sequence). The CDR3 region is CASIRDKENIQYF. The CDR3 nucleotides are TGTGCCAGCATACGGGACAAAGAAAACATTCAGTACTTC.

The V call is TRBV7-2, the J call TRBJ2-1; D gene unclear. The CDR3 covers 16 residues. Trimming pared 6 bases from V and 1 base from J, leaving 16 bases between. Per germline, CDR1 SGHTA and CDR2 FQGNSA. The DNA of the CDR3 is TGTGCCAGCAGGACGTCAGGATCCTCTTCCTACAATGAGCAGTTCTTC. Its protein is CASRTSGSSSYNEQFF.

This clonotype has a count of ten or more. The gene calls are TRBV30 and TRBJ1-3; D unclear. The germline V gene encodes CDR1 GTSNPN and CDR2 SVGIG (reference sequence). The germline V and J ends were trimmed by 3 bases and 7 bases, with 13 bases remaining between them. The CDR3 has 13 residues. For the CDR3, the DNA is TGTGCCTGGAGCAGGAGTATCGGGAACACCATATATTTT. Its translation is CAWSRSIGNTIYF.

The chain uses TRBV18 and TRBJ2-1, with D possibly TRBD1 on 5 matching bases. V lost 5 bases to trimming and J lost 5 bases, with 13 bases between them. The germline CDR1 and CDR2 sequences are KGHSH and LQKENI. The CDR3 sequence is 14 residues long. The CDR3 coding sequence is TGTGCCAGCTCAATTTCAGGGTACGACAATGAGCAGTTCTTC. This translates into CASSISGYDNEQFF.